Below are 17 T cell receptor beta chains sequenced from a single sample in a study of CD8 T cells in ankylosing spondylitis. TCRdb re-analysed the 5' RACE reads in MiXCR, keeping a single row per CDR3 protein. Here the sample spans 150,000 to 200,000 distinct CDR3 sequences, approximately 32% being singletons. Sequencing was done on a sample of synovial fluid, either unsorted or a sorted T cell fraction (not recorded which). The receptors shown here come from a male donor with ankylosing spondylitis.

On this clonotype: The germline gene is not matched at one end of the junction; a read error may be the cause. For the CDR3, the DNA is TGTGCCAGCAGCTTAGAAATAGCCCAACCTCCGAACTTC. Protein product: CASSLEIAQPPNF. This chain links TRBV7-6 with TRBJ2-5; no firm D call. The CDR3 runs to 13 residues. CDR1 and CDR2 from the germline V gene are SGHVS and FNYEAQ.

This clonotype was counted at least ten times. V gene TRBV5-1 combines with J gene TRBJ1-4; perhaps TRBD1 as D (5 bases). V dropped 4 bases and J dropped 0 bases, with 10 bases sitting between them. The CDR3 runs 15 residues. Germline CDR1 and CDR2: SGHRS and YFSETQ. CDR3 residues: CASSKTGSTNEKLFF. CDR3 bases: TGCGCCAGCAGCAAAACAGGTTCAACTAATGAAAAACTGTTTTTT.

This clonotype was seen more than once but under ten times. The J gene is TRBJ2-7, the V gene TRBV11-2; TRBD2 agrees at 7 bases. Germline CDR1 and CDR2: SGHAT and FQNNGV. The CDR3 is made up of 17 amino acids. The junction had 9 bases not matched to a gene; V was cut back by 0 bases and J by 1 base. CDR3 residues: CASSLDQSGASSYEQYF. CDR3 coding DNA: TGTGCCAGCAGCTTAGATCAAAGCGGGGCCTCGTCCTACGAGCAGTACTTC.

This clonotype was seen only a few times. The gene calls are TRBV5-5 and TRBJ2-3; D unresolved. The CDR3 length is 16 residues. V lost 4 bases and J lost 6, with 21 bases in between. The germline V gene has CDR1 SGHKS and CDR2 YYEKEE (reference sequence). The CDR3 DNA reads as TGTGCCAGCAGCGTTTCCTCGACGGAAGCCCGGGATACGCAGTATTTT. This sequence encodes CASSVSSTEARDTQYF.

The rearrangement joins TRBV7-8 to TRBJ2-3; unclear D gene. Germline-derived CDR1 and CDR2 are SGHVS and FQNEAQ. V was pared by 8 bases and J by 1 base, with 10 bases between. The CDR3 contains 13 residues. CDR3 region: CASLFIGTDTQYF. CDR3 DNA: TGTGCCAGCCTATTTATCGGCACAGATACGCAGTATTTT.

This clonotype was counted at least ten times. V gene TRBV29-1 combines with J gene TRBJ2-7; D may be TRBD1 (6 bases). There are 15 residues in the CDR3. V shed 0 bases and J shed 3 bases, with 15 bases lying between them. The germline CDR1 and CDR2 sequences are SQVTM and ANQGSEA. CDR3 sequence reads: CSVEDFRTACYEQYF. The CDR3 nucleotides are TGCAGCGTTGAAGATTTCAGGACAGCCTGCTACGAGCAGTACTTC.

The DNA for the CDR3 is TGTGCCAGCAGTGAAACCGGCTTTGAAGCTTTCTTT. Translated: CASSETGFEAFF. The rearrangement uses TRBV6-1 and TRBJ1-1; D unclear. The length of the CDR3 is 12 residues. Trimming pared 2 bases from V and 7 bases from J, leaving 8 bases between. In germline, CDR1 is MNHNS, CDR2 SASEGT.

The chain's CDR3 is CSAKGTSGRIGNEQFF. The CDR3 DNA sequence: TGCAGTGCCAAAGGGACTAGCGGGAGGATTGGCAATGAGCAGTTCTTC. V is TRBV20-1 and J is TRBJ2-1; 15 bases agree with TRBD2. Germline values: CDR1 DFQATT, CDR2 SNEGSKA (reference sequence). With 6 bases clipped from V and 6 bases from J, the junction kept 9 bases outside the gene matches. CDR3 length: 16 residues.

This chain joins TRBV2 and TRBJ1-3; D perhaps matches TRBD1 (5 bases). The CDR3 has 14 residues. The germline V gene encodes CDR1 SNHLY and CDR2 FYNNEI. Trimming left V 6 bases short and J 3 bases short, with 12 bases between. Here the CDR3 reads CASRTGRDGNTIYF. The CDR3 DNA reads TGTGCCAGCAGAACAGGACGGGATGGAAACACCATATATTTT.

This clonotype was seen a handful of times. J is TRBJ2-7 and V is TRBV6-2 or TRBV6-3, with D unclear. The CDR3 covers 14 residues. Between the trimmed V and J ends, which lost 6 bases and 0 bases, there was a span of 12 bases. CDR1 and CDR2 (germline): MNHEY, SVGEGT. CDR3 residues: CASSQWDGSYEQYF. The CDR3 coding sequence is TGTGCCAGCAGCCAATGGGATGGCTCCTACGAGCAGTACTTC.

This clonotype was recorded many times. CDR3 coding DNA: TGCAGTGCTACTTACCGAGCCTTCAATTCACCCCTCCACTTT. Amino acids: CSATYRAFNSPLHF. The chain couples TRBV20-1 to TRBJ1-6; D gene ambiguous. The CDR3 is 14 amino acids. The germline V and J ends were trimmed by 4 bases and 7 bases, with 14 bases remaining between them. Germline CDR1 is DFQATT and CDR2 is SNEGSKA (reference sequence).

The rearrangement joins TRBV10-3 to TRBJ1-1; 9 nucleotides line up with TRBD1. This CDR3 comprises 14 residues. V was clipped by 8 bases and J by 1 base; unmatched bases: 5. In germline, CDR1 is ENHRY, CDR2 SYGVKD. The chain's CDR3 is CAIGTGTRNTEAFF. The DNA of the CDR3 is TGTGCCATCGGGACAGGGACCCGGAACACTGAAGCTTTCTTT.

This clonotype was detected many times. This chain connects TRBV20-1 to TRBJ2-4; 11 nucleotides agree with TRBD2. Germline V gene sequence: CDR1 DFQATT, CDR2 SNEGSKA (reference sequence). J gave up 1 base and V 5 bases, and 4 bases lay outside the gene matches. The CDR3 contains 15 residues. This chain's CDR3 is CSARLAGSAKNIQYF. The CDR3 DNA reads TGCAGTGCTCGACTAGCGGGGTCGGCCAAAAACATTCAGTACTTC.

The rearrangement uses TRBV15 and TRBJ1-2; 7 positions agree with TRBD1. The CDR3 has 16 amino acids. V trimming: 0 bases; J trimming: 5 bases; junction bases outside the gene matches: 9. Germline assignment: CDR1 LNHNV and CDR2 YYDKDF (reference sequence). The CDR3 region has the DNA TGTGCCACCAGCAGAGATCTTAGGGGGCTTAATTATGGCTACACCTTC. Its translation: CATSRDLRGLNYGYTF.

The sample holds a few counts of this clonotype. The chain employs TRBV7-2 and TRBJ1-2; 8 nucleotides agree with TRBD1. CDR3 length equals 15 residues. The V and J ends lost 5 bases and 8 bases, in that order; junction bases with no gene match: 13. Germline V gives CDR1 SGHTA, CDR2 FQGNSA. This CDR3 is CASSLSTGAMTGYTF. In DNA, the CDR3 is TGTGCCAGCAGCCTCTCGACAGGGGCCATGACGGGCTACACCTTC. The full variable domain, with the rest looked up from reference TRBV7-2 and TRBJ1-2, is GAGVSQSPSNKVTEKGKDVELRCDPISGHTALYWYRQSLGQGLEFLIYFQGNSAPDKSGLPSDRFSAERTGGSVSTLTIQRTQQEDSAVYLCASSLSTGAMTGYTFGSGTRLTVV.

This clonotype was seen many times. The V call is TRBV5-6, the J call TRBJ2-5; the match to TRBD1 covers 9 bases. The CDR3 is 13 residues long. J was trimmed by 3 bases and V by 4 bases; bases with no gene match: 1. Germline-derived CDR1 and CDR2 are SGHDT and YYEEEE. The CDR3 region has the DNA TGTGCCAGCAGCGGGGACAGGGAAGAGACCCAGTACTTC. Translated, it gives CASSGDREETQYF.

This clonotype was recorded only once. This chain joins TRBV20-1 and TRBJ2-7, with a weak D call TRBD2 (7 bases). Trimming cost V 6 bases and J 7 bases, with 22 bases left between them. This CDR3 comprises 14 residues. The germline V gene has CDR1 DFQATT and CDR2 SNEGSKA (reference sequence). Here the CDR3 reads CSAPSGDTLYEQYF. In DNA, the CDR3 is TGCAGTGCGCCGAGCGGGGACACACTGTATGAGCAGTACTTC.